This T cell receptor (beta chain) was found in a study of cytomegalovirus exposure and HLA in healthy donors. Study results and caveats: The study labeled more than 150 TCR beta chains cytomegalovirus-associated.

Assay: immunoSEQ multiplex PCR; the TCRdb copy retains only in-frame clones and omits some. The data show fewer than 400,000 clones, 75% to 90% seen once. This clone was recorded once. Its antigen is not identified. This TCR derives from a woman in her late teens or twenties in good health and CMV-seronegative. What was sequenced was PBMCs.

The CDR3 loop reads CASSFLADLQETQYF. The CDR3 region has the DNA TGCGCCAGCAGCTTCCTAGCGGACCTTCAAGAGACCCAGTACTTC. V and J are TRBV5-1 and TRBJ2-5; 7 positions agree with TRBD2. This CDR3 is built from 15 residues. Germline V gives CDR1 SGHRS, CDR2 YFSETQ. The junction had 6 bases not matched to a gene; V was cut back by 2 bases and J by 2 bases.